Included here is one TCR beta chain sequence, with context. From germline, CDR1 is KGHSH and CDR2 LQKENI. This CDR3 is 12 amino acids long. Trimming shortened V by 1 base and J by 6 bases, and 3 bases separated the two germline ends. This specimen comes from a study of control samples from healthy donors and cancer patients. Here immunoSEQ multiplex PCR was the method, and the copy in TCRdb shows in-frame clones only, minus some. Among 45,000 to 60,000 clones listed, 94% were seen once. This receptor was identified in a man aged 25 to 40 in good health. The V call is TRBV18, the J call TRBJ2-2; no clear D. Sequencing input: blood. The DNA for the CDR3 is TGTGCCAGCTCACCACGATCCGGGGAGCTGTTTTTT. Its protein product is CASSPRSGELFF.